The 19 T cell receptor beta chains given below trace back to one sample, sequenced in a study of PD-L1 blockade in urothelial cancer. Sequenced by immunoSEQ multiplex PCR; TCRdb stores in-frame clones only, minus some. The table has 46,000 or so clones, 87% seen once. Material: PBMCs, obtained around atezolizumab (anti-PD-L1) treatment. All receptors derive from a man in his fifties or sixties with urothelial cancer.

The rearrangement uses TRBV27 and TRBJ1-2; 7 bases fit TRBD1. After removal of 3 bases from V and 4 bases from J, the junction contained 8 bases not matched to a gene. Per the germline V gene, CDR1 is MNHEY and CDR2 is SMNVEV (reference sequence). CDR3 length: 15 amino acids. CDR3 sequence: CASSFSGGSLYGYTF. CDR3 bases: TGTGCCAGCAGTTTTTCAGGGGGGTCCCTCTATGGCTACACCTTC.

V usage is TRBV5-5 and J usage is TRBJ1-1; TRBD1 matches at 9 bases. The CDR3 length is 14 residues. Germline-derived CDR1 and CDR2 are SGHKS and YYEKEE (reference sequence). After removal of 1 base from V and 4 bases from J, the junction contained 2 bases not matched to a gene. CDR3 amino acids: CASSLPGQGTEAFF. The CDR3 region has the DNA TGTGCCAGCAGCTTGCCGGGACAGGGCACTGAAGCTTTCTTT.

The chain joins TRBV27 to TRBJ1-4, with 10 bases that match TRBD1. The CDR3 covers 15 residues. Germline-derived CDR1 and CDR2 are MNHEY and SMNVEV (reference sequence). V was pared by 6 bases and J by 6 bases, with 7 bases of the junction left unmatched. The CDR3 coding sequence is TGTGCCAGCAGGGATTACGGGACAGGGGATGAAAAACTGTTTTTT. Its translation is CASRDYGTGDEKLFF.

The CDR3 protein is CASSGSSGGETQYF. CDR3 sequence (DNA): TGTGCCAGCAGTGGGTCTAGCGGGGGGGAGACCCAGTACTTC. The J gene is TRBJ2-5, the V gene TRBV6-1, with TRBD2 matching 11 bases. The germline V gene has CDR1 MNHNS and CDR2 SASEGT. The V gene end was trimmed by 4 bases and the J gene end by 5 bases; junction bases not matched to a gene: 3. This CDR3 is 14 amino acids long.

This rearrangement joins TRBV6-1 to TRBJ1-5; possible D gene TRBD1, 6 bases. The CDR3 runs to 13 residues. Trimming removed 6 bases at V and 8 bases at J, with 14 bases between. Germline CDR1 is MNHNS and CDR2 is SASEGT. This chain's CDR3 is CASSFTGDKPQHF. DNA for the CDR3: TGTGCCAGCAGCTTCACCGGGGACAAGCCCCAGCATTTT.

There are a few counts of this clone. The chain recombines TRBV4-2 with TRBJ1-4; D remains unclear. The CDR3 contains 18 residues. Germline V gives CDR1 LGHNA, CDR2 YNFKEQ. V was cut by 0 bases and J by 3 bases, with 17 bases left in between. As DNA, the CDR3 is TGTGCCAGCAGCCAAGATCGACCGAGCCACGAGGCTAATGAAAAACTGTTTTTT. Translation: CASSQDRPSHEANEKLFF.

The J gene is TRBJ2-5, the V gene TRBV4-3, with TRBD1 matching 10 bases. The CDR3 spans 17 residues. The J segment lost 5 bases and the V segment lost 3 bases, leaving 12 bases of the junction unmatched. CDR1 LGHNA and CDR2 YSLEER come from the germline V gene. CDR3 sequence: CASSHRDRGRGRETQYF. The CDR3 DNA sequence: TGCGCCAGCAGCCACCGTGACAGGGGGCGAGGGCGGGAGACCCAGTACTTC.

The V and J genes are TRBV7-8 and TRBJ2-5, with D possibly being TRBD1 (5 bases). The CDR3 loop spans 17 amino acids. Trimming stripped 0 bases from V and 4 bases from J, with 18 bases between. Germline assignment: CDR1 SGHVS and CDR2 FQNEAQ. The CDR3 nucleotides read TGTGCCAGCAGCTTAGCGTTCCTAGACAGTAGAGCAGAGACCCAGTACTTC. Its protein is CASSLAFLDSRAETQYF. The complete variable domain, with remaining parts taken from reference TRBV7-8 and TRBJ2-5, reads GAGVSQSPRYKVAKRGQDVALRCDPISGHVSLFWYQQALGQGPEFLTYFQNEAQLDKSGLPSDRFFAERPEGSVSTLKIQRTQQEDSAVYLCASSLAFLDSRAETQYFGPGTRLLVL.

V is TRBV15 and J is TRBJ1-2; the D gene is possibly TRBD1 (5 bases). The V gene lost 1 base and the J gene lost 7 bases, with 10 bases spanning the gap. CDR1 and CDR2 (germline): LNHNV, YYDKDF (reference sequence). The CDR3 sequence is 13 residues long. DNA of the CDR3: TGTGCCACCAGCAGAGTGGGAGGGGTTGGCTACACCTTC. Residues: CATSRVGGVGYTF.

The chain employs TRBV7-8 and TRBJ2-3; a weak D match, TRBD1 (5 bases). Trimming pared 3 bases from V and 6 bases from J, leaving 10 bases between. CDR1 and CDR2 from the germline V gene are SGHVS and FQNEAQ. The CDR3 totals 13 residues. The CDR3 DNA is TGTGCCAGCAGCTTCCGACAGAAGGATACGCAGTATTTT. This translates into CASSFRQKDTQYF.

The chain has TRBV5-1 and TRBJ2-7; D gene ambiguous. Trimming removed 1 base from V and 4 bases from J, with 6 bases in between. CDR1 is SGHRS, CDR2 YFSETQ, per germline. The CDR3 runs to 12 residues. In DNA, the CDR3 is TGCGCCAGCAGCTTGTCCGGGTACGAGCAGTACTTC. Encoded protein: CASSLSGYEQYF.

V is TRBV12-5 and J is TRBJ2-6, with a tentative D call TRBD1 (6 bases). CDR3 length equals 18 residues. CDR1 LGHNT and CDR2 FRNRAP come from the germline V gene. Trimming removed 6 bases from V and 0 bases from J, with 18 bases in between. As DNA, the CDR3 is TGTGCTAGTGGCCCGACGAGACAGGCCCTCTCTGGGGCCAACGTCCTGACTTTC. Protein product: CASGPTRQALSGANVLTF.

The chain carries TRBV19 and TRBJ2-1; TRBD1 aligns across 10 bases. Germline-derived CDR1 and CDR2 are LNHDA and SQIVND (reference sequence). CDR3 length: 16 amino acids. V lost 2 bases to trimming and J lost 7 bases; unmatched junction nucleotides: 8. The CDR3 loop is CASSIRGDRGRNEQFF. DNA for the CDR3: TGTGCCAGTAGTATAAGGGGAGACAGGGGGCGGAATGAGCAGTTCTTC.

The chain has TRBV4-2 and TRBJ2-3; 9 bases are a match to TRBD2. The CDR3 spans 16 residues. V was clipped by 4 bases and J by 0 bases; unmatched bases: 5. Germline V gene sequence: CDR1 LGHNA, CDR2 YNFKEQ. The CDR3 sequence is CASSRLAGGSTDTQYF. The DNA of the CDR3 is TGTGCCAGCAGCCGTCTCGCGGGGGGGAGCACAGATACGCAGTATTTT.

This chain uses TRBV6-5 with TRBJ1-2; 10 bases match TRBD1. The CDR3 sequence is 13 residues long. CDR1 and CDR2 (germline): MNHEY, SVGAGI. V was pared by 5 bases and J by 8 bases, with 5 bases of the junction left unmatched. Written as DNA, the CDR3 is TGTGCCAGCAGTCAGGGACAGGGGCTGGGCTACACCTTC. Translation: CASSQGQGLGYTF.

The chain combines TRBV10-1 with TRBJ2-7; the D gene is possibly TRBD1 (7 bases). Germline V gene sequence: CDR1 WNHNN, CDR2 SYGVQD (reference sequence). The CDR3 is 13 amino acids. V gave up 6 bases and J gave up 9 bases, with 18 bases separating them. The CDR3 DNA is TGCGCCAGCAGCCCAAACAGGGGACTTGGGCAGTACTTC. Translation: CASSPNRGLGQYF.

The V call is TRBV19, the J call TRBJ1-1; 8 nucleotides agree with TRBD1. The V segment lost 3 bases and the J segment 1 base; nucleotides outside the gene matches: 4. The CDR3 spans 15 residues. Germline values: CDR1 LNHDA, CDR2 SQIVND (reference sequence). The CDR3 reads CASSITGTGNTEAFF. In DNA, the CDR3 is TGTGCCAGTAGTATCACTGGGACAGGGAACACTGAAGCTTTCTTT.

V and J are TRBV9 and TRBJ1-2; maybe TRBD1 (5 bases). Germline CDR1 reads SGDLS; CDR2 reads YYNGEE. The CDR3 is 13 amino acids. Trimming took 4 bases from V and 8 from J, leaving 15 bases between them. CDR3 nucleotide sequence: TGTGCCAGCAGCCTAGGGGAGGTGGAGGGCTACACCTTC. Its protein product is CASSLGEVEGYTF. The entire variable domain, with the rest obtained from reference TRBV9 and TRBJ1-2, is as follows: DSGVTQTPKHLITATGQRVTLRCSPRSGDLSVYWYQQSLDQGLQFLIQYYNGEERAKGNILERFSAQQFPDLHSELNLSSLELGDSALYFCASSLGEVEGYTFGSGTRLTVV.

The chain links TRBV14 to TRBJ2-7, with TRBD1 identical over 10 bases. CDR1 SGHDN and CDR2 FVKESK come from the germline V gene. The CDR3 is 17 amino acids. J lost 3 bases, V lost 3 bases, and 11 bases had no gene match. CDR3 nucleotides: TGTGCCAGCAGCCAGAACATTCGACAGGGGGCAAACTACGAGCAGTACTTC. Translating gives CASSQNIRQGANYEQYF. The variable domain in full, completed from reference TRBV14 and TRBJ2-7, reads EAGVTQFPSHSVIEKGQTVTLRCDPISGHDNLYWYRRVMGKEIKFLLHFVKESKQDESGMPNNRFLAERTGGTYSTLKVQPAELEDSGVYFCASSQNIRQGANYEQYFGPGTRLTVT.